This T cell receptor beta chain was documented in a study of T cell repertoires in cytomegalovirus infection. Study background: Evidence of both CMV infection and a matching HLA type came from public TCR beta signatures.

Study-level findings and limits: It was HLA-C-restricted CMV-specific TCR beta clonotypes that dominated the response ex vivo. Public TCR beta family frequency separated CMV-and-HLA carriers, including in an independent cohort.

TCRdb re-analysed the reads in MiXCR, keeping a single row per CDR3 protein. Counted here are fewer than 550,000 distinct CDR3 sequences, 16% occurring once; the ten biggest clones make up 20% to 30%. Regarding this clonotype: The target antigen is unknown.

This CDR3 comprises 15 residues. J lost 1 base, V lost 1 base, and 3 bases had no gene match. Looked up from germline, CDR1 is SQVTM and CDR2 is ANQGSEA. Sequencing was carried out using CD8+ T cells from PBMCs. This TCR came from a human donor in good health (CMV status not recorded). Some clones in this sample may be carry-over from other donors' samples. The V call is TRBV29-1, the J call TRBJ2-3; 9 positions match TRBD2. The CDR3 nucleotides are TGCAGCGTTGAAGGCGGGAGGGCCGGCACAGATACGCAGTATTTT. As protein: CSVEGGRAGTDTQYF.